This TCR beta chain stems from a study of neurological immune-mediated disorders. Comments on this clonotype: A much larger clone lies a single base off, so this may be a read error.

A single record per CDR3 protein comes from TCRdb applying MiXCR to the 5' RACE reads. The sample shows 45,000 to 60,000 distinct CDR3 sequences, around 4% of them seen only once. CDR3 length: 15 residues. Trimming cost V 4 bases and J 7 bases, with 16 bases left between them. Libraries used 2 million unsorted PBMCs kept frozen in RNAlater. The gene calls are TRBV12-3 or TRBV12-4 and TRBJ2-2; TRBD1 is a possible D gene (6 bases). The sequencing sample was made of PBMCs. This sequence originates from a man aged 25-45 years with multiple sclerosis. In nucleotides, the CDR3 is TGTGCCAGCAGTTCCTCCCCGGCAGGGGTCGGGGAGCTGTTTTTT. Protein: CASSSSPAGVGELFF.